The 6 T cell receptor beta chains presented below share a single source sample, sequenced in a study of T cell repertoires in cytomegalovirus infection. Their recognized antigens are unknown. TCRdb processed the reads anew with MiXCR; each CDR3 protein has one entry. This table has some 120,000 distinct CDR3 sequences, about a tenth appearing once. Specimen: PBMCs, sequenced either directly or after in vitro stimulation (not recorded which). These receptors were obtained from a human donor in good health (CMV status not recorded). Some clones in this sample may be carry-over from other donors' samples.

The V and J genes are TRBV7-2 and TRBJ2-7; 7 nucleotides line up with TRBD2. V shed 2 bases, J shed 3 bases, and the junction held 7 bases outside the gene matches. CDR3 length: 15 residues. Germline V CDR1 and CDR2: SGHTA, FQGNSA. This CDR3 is CASSLSATSSYEQYF. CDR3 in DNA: TGTGCCAGCAGCTTAAGCGCGACTAGCAGCTACGAGCAGTACTTC.

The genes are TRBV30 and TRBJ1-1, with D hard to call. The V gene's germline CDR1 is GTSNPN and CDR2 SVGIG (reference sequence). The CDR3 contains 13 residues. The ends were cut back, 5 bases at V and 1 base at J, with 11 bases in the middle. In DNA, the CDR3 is TGTGCCTGGTTCCCAGGCAGGAACACTGAAGCTTTCTTT. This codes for CAWFPGRNTEAFF.

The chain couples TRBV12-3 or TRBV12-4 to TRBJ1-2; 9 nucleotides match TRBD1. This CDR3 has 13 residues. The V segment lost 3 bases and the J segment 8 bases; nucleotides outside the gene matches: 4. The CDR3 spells CASSFGQGLGYTF. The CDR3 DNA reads TGTGCCAGCAGTTTTGGACAGGGGTTGGGCTACACCTTC.

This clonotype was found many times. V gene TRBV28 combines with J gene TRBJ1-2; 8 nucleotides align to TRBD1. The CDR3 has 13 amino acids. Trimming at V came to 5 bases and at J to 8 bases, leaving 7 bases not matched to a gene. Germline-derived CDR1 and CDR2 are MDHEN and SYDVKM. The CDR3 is CASSPDRDLGYTF. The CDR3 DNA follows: TGTGCCAGCAGTCCGGACAGGGACTTGGGCTACACCTTC.

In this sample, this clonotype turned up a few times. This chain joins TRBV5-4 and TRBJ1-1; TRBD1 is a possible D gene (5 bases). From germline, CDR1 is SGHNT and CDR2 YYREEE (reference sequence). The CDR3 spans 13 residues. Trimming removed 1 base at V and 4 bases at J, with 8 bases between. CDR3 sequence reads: CASSLSGGTEAFF. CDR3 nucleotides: TGTGCCAGCAGCTTGTCCGGGGGCACTGAAGCTTTCTTT.

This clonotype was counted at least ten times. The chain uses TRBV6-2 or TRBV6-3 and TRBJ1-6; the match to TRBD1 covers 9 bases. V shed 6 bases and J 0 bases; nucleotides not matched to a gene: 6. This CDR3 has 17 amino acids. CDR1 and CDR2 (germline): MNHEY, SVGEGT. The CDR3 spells CASRGGQGSSYNSPLHF. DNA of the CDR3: TGTGCCAGCAGGGGAGGACAGGGGAGCTCCTATAATTCACCCCTCCACTTT.